These 19 T cell receptor beta chains were all obtained from the same sample, sequenced in a study of early T cells in non-severe SARS-CoV-2 infection. TCRdb analysed the 5' RACE reads with MiXCR anew, one entry per CDR3 protein. This table has tens of thousands of distinct CDR3 sequences, approximately 9% appearing once. Input material: whole blood. These TCRs come from an adult who was a healthcare worker with PCR-confirmed SARS-CoV-2 infection or an uninfected control (not recorded which).

This clonotype was observed a few times. This chain connects TRBV20-1 to TRBJ2-7; no clear D gene. The CDR3 totals 10 residues. The germline V and J ends were trimmed by 3 bases and 6 bases, with 6 bases remaining between them. CDR1 is DFQATT, CDR2 SNEGSKA, per germline (reference sequence). Here the CDR3 DNA reads TGCAGTGCTAGCCAGATCGAGCAGTACTTC. It translates to CSASQIEQYF.

This clonotype appeared a few times. The CDR3 sequence is CATSYRGSYEQYF. The CDR3 coding sequence is TGTGCCACCAGTTACAGGGGTTCCTACGAGCAGTACTTC. This sequence joins TRBV24-1 and TRBJ2-7, with 7 nucleotides matching TRBD1. CDR1 KGHDR and CDR2 SFDVKD come from the germline V gene. J was trimmed by 1 base and V by 6 bases; bases with no gene match: 2. The CDR3 loop spans 13 amino acids.

With regard to this clonotype: A much larger clonotype is one base distant, so this may be a read error. The chain links TRBV7-2 to TRBJ2-3; no clear D. Germline V gene lookup returns CDR1 SGHTA and CDR2 FQGNSA. This CDR3 is 13 amino acids long. Written as DNA, the CDR3 is TGTGCCAGCACCCCCCCGAGCACAGATATGCAGTATTTT. Residues: CASTPPSTDMQYF. Filled out from reference TRBV7-2 and TRBJ2-3, the complete variable domain reads GAGVSQSPSNKVTEKGKDVELRCDPISGHTALYWYRQSLGQGLEFLIYFQGNSAPDKSGLPSDRFSAERTGGSVSTLTIQRTQQEDSAVYLCASTPPSTDMQYFGPGTRLTVL.

The chain joins TRBV6-2 or TRBV6-3 to TRBJ2-1; TRBD2 might be the D (5 bases). The CDR3 runs 14 residues. Germline V gene data show CDR1 as MNHEY and CDR2 as SVGEGT. Between the trimmed V and J ends, which lost 7 bases and 4 bases, there was a span of 14 bases. The CDR3 spells CASKDSSRYNEQFF. The CDR3 bases are TGTGCCAGCAAGGACTCCTCGAGGTACAATGAGCAGTTCTTC.

This clonotype is a singleton in its sample. A much more abundant neighbour one base away suggests this may be a read error. The rearrangement uses TRBV12-3 or TRBV12-4 and TRBJ2-3, with 11 bases that match TRBD2. The CDR3 is made up of 16 amino acids. The CDR3 coding sequence is TGTGCCAGCAGTTTAAGGCTAGCGGGAGGTACAGATGCGCAGTATTTT. As protein: CASSLRLAGGTDAQYF.

The chain carries TRBV3-1 and TRBJ2-3; the match to TRBD2 covers 13 bases. This CDR3 has 15 residues. Trimming at V came to 4 bases and at J to 5 bases, leaving 3 bases not matched to a gene. Germline CDR1 LGHDT, CDR2 YNNKEL (reference sequence). The CDR3 protein is CASSPRTSGGDTQYF. The CDR3 DNA reads TGTGCCAGCAGCCCCCGGACTAGCGGGGGAGATACGCAGTATTTT.

This clonotype was recorded many times. This chain uses TRBV7-3 with TRBJ1-1; tentatively, D is TRBD1 (6 bases). Trimming removed 4 bases at V and 8 bases at J, with 14 bases between. This CDR3 spans 13 amino acids. Looked up from germline, CDR1 is SGHTA and CDR2 is FQGTGA. The CDR3, as DNA: TGTGCCAGCAGCTCACTTGGGGGCAGAGAAGCTTTCTTT. Amino acid sequence: CASSSLGGREAFF. Based on the CDR3 plus reference TRBV7-3 and TRBJ1-1, the full variable domain is GAGVSQTPSNKVTEKGKYVELRCDPISGHTALYWYRQSLGQGPEFLIYFQGTGAADDSGLPNDRFFAVRPEGSVSTLKIQRTERGDSAVYLCASSSLGGREAFFGQGTRLTVV.

This clonotype showed up many times. V gene TRBV20-1 combines with J gene TRBJ2-5, with 7 nucleotides matching TRBD1. Germline V lookup: CDR1 DFQATT, CDR2 SNEGSKA (reference sequence). Trimming at V came to 6 bases and at J to 4 bases, leaving 11 bases not matched to a gene. The CDR3 runs to 14 residues. The CDR3 loop reads CSAQNRDSGETQYF. DNA for the CDR3: TGCAGTGCACAAAACCGGGACAGTGGAGAGACCCAGTACTTC.

Ten or more counts support this clonotype. J is TRBJ2-7 and V is TRBV6-5; 8 bases map to TRBD2. J was trimmed by 3 bases and V by 10 bases; bases with no gene match: 14. The CDR3 length is 15 residues. CDR1 is MNHEY and CDR2 is SVGAGI in the germline V gene. CDR3 in amino acids: CATRSGREEFYEQYF. CDR3 DNA sequence: TGTGCCACCCGCTCGGGGCGGGAGGAATTCTACGAGCAGTACTTC.

This clonotype has ten or more counts. The chain joins TRBV27 to TRBJ2-1, with D possibly matching TRBD2 (6 bases). Trimming removed 6 bases at V and 12 bases at J, with 18 bases between. The CDR3 extends over 13 amino acids. CDR1 and CDR2 from the germline V gene are MNHEY and SMNVEV (reference sequence). The CDR3 DNA is TGTGCCAGCAGGGATAGCGGCTCCCCGTGGCAGTTCTTC. Its translation: CASRDSGSPWQFF.

This clonotype came up many times. The chain combines TRBV9 with TRBJ1-2; D remains unclear. The CDR3 is 15 amino acids. Germline V CDR1 and CDR2: SGDLS, YYNGEE. The V end was cut by 2 bases, the J end by 1 base, with 12 bases between. This CDR3 is CASSVRADGNYGYTF. In DNA, the CDR3 is TGTGCCAGCAGCGTCCGCGCCGACGGTAACTATGGCTACACCTTC.

The rearrangement joins TRBV27 to TRBJ2-7; 11 nucleotides agree with TRBD1. This CDR3 is 13 amino acids long. Germline CDR1 is MNHEY and CDR2 is SMNVEV (reference sequence). Unmatched junction bases numbered 3, after V lost 8 bases and J lost 3 bases. Written as DNA, the CDR3 is TGTGCCAGCGGGGGGACAGGGGGCTACGAGCAGTACTTC. Translation: CASGGTGGYEQYF.

This clonotype has more than one count but fewer than ten. This chain joins TRBV27 and TRBJ2-7; D might be TRBD1 (6 bases). CDR3 length: 13 residues. Per the germline V gene, CDR1 is MNHEY and CDR2 is SMNVEV (reference sequence). Trimming left V 2 bases short and J 7 bases short, with 12 bases between. CDR3 amino acids: CASSLDRRAEQYF. In nucleotides, the CDR3 is TGTGCCAGCAGTTTAGACAGGCGGGCGGAGCAGTACTTC.

V usage is TRBV2 and J usage is TRBJ2-7, with a tentative D call TRBD1 (5 bases). The germline V and J ends were trimmed by 4 bases and 9 bases, with 19 bases remaining between them. Germline V gene data show CDR1 as SNHLY and CDR2 as FYNNEI. This CDR3 is 14 amino acids long. In DNA, the CDR3 is TGTGCCAGCAGTGCCAGGGTTATGGGCCTCGGGCAGTACTTC. Translation: CASSARVMGLGQYF.

The chain joins TRBV5-6 to TRBJ2-7; either TRBD1 or TRBD2 may fit D (5 bases each). The CDR3 covers 14 residues. Germline V gene sequence: CDR1 SGHDT, CDR2 YYEEEE. The ends were cut back, 7 bases at V and 9 bases at J, with 23 bases in the middle. CDR3 in amino acids: CASPKTTEPGPQYF. The CDR3 coding sequence is TGTGCCAGCCCGAAAACCACGGAGCCGGGACCGCAGTACTTC. The full variable domain, with the rest looked up from reference TRBV5-6 and TRBJ2-7, is DAGVTQSPTHLIKTRGQQVTLRCSPKSGHDTVSWYQQALGQGPQFIFQYYEEEERQRGNFPDRFSGHQFPNYSSELNVNALLLGDSALYLCASPKTTEPGPQYFGPGTRLTVT.

This clonotype was counted a few times. The gene calls are TRBV29-1 and TRBJ1-1; D possibly corresponds to TRBD1 (5 bases). Germline CDR1 SQVTM, CDR2 ANQGSEA. The V end lost 3 bases, the J end lost 1 base, and 9 bases lay between the germline ends. CDR3 length equals 13 residues. The CDR3 DNA reads TGCAGCGTTGAGAAGGGGCGGAACACTGAAGCTTTCTTT. Protein sequence: CSVEKGRNTEAFF. Drawing the rest from reference TRBV29-1 and TRBJ1-1, the complete variable domain is SAVISQKPSRDICQRGTSLTIQCQVDSQVTMMFWYRQQPGQSLTLIATANQGSEATYESGFVIDKFPISRPNLTFSTLTVSNMSPEDSSIYLCSVEKGRNTEAFFGQGTRLTVV.

V and J are TRBV13 and TRBJ2-7; D gene ambiguous. The germline gives CDR1 PRHDT, CDR2 FYEKMQ (reference sequence). V was trimmed by 5 bases and J by 1 base, leaving 15 bases between them. The CDR3 spans 15 residues. The CDR3, as DNA: TGTGCCAGCAGCCCCGCGGACGTGCGATCCTACGAGCAGTACTTC. Translated: CASSPADVRSYEQYF.

This chain uses TRBV29-1 with TRBJ1-1; D not resolved. Trimming took 2 bases from V and 3 from J, leaving 7 bases between them. The V gene's germline CDR1 is SQVTM and CDR2 ANQGSEA. The CDR3 is made up of 12 amino acids. CDR3 loop: CSVEKEYTEAFF. CDR3 nucleotide sequence: TGCAGCGTTGAAAAGGAGTACACTGAAGCTTTCTTT. Drawing the rest from reference TRBV29-1 and TRBJ1-1, the complete variable domain is SAVISQKPSRDICQRGTSLTIQCQVDSQVTMMFWYRQQPGQSLTLIATANQGSEATYESGFVIDKFPISRPNLTFSTLTVSNMSPEDSSIYLCSVEKEYTEAFFGQGTRLTVV.

This sequence joins TRBV29-1 and TRBJ1-1; D is undetermined. CDR1 and CDR2 (germline): SQVTM, ANQGSEA. CDR3 size: 10 residues. V shed 4 bases and J shed 10 bases, with 10 bases lying between them. The CDR3 spells CSVGPPGAFF. DNA for the CDR3: TGCAGCGTTGGCCCTCCGGGAGCTTTCTTT.